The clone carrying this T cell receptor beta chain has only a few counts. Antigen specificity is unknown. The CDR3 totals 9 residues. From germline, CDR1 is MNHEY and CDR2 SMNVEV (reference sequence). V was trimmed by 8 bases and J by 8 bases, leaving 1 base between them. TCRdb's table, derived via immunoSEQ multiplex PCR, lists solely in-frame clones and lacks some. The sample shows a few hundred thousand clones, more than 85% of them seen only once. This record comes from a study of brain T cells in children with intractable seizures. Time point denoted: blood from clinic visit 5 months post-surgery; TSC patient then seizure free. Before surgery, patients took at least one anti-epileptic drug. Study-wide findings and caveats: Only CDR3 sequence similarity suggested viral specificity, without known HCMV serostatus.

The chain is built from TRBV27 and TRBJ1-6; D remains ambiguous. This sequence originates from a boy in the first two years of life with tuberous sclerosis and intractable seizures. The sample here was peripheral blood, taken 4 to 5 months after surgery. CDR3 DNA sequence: TGTGCCAGCTATTCACCCCTCCACTTT. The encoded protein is CASYSPLHF.